This TCR beta chain was observed in a study of blood T cell repertoires in COVID-19. For the study at large: T cells, B-cell-depleted T cells, or PBMCs supplied cDNA or gDNA.

Measured with immunoSEQ multiplex PCR; TCRdb has only the in-frame clones, and not every one. The sample carries fewer than 150,000 clones, around 83% recorded once. Germline CDR1 LNHDA, CDR2 SQIVND (reference sequence). The V gene end was trimmed by 4 bases and the J gene end by 2 bases; junction bases not matched to a gene: 8. The CDR3 runs to 17 residues. Sequencing used peripheral blood. The gene calls are TRBV19 and TRBJ2-6; 7 bases map to TRBD1. The receptor was isolated from a human donor in a cohort sampled during active COVID-19. CDR3 amino acids: CASSRRQGSTGANVLTF. In DNA form, the CDR3 reads TGTGCCAGTAGTAGACGACAGGGTTCAACTGGGGCCAACGTCCTGACTTTC. Variable domain in full (rest from reference TRBV19 and TRBJ2-6): DGGITQSPKYLFRKEGQNVTLSCEQNLNHDAMYWYRQDPGQGLRLIYYSQIVNDFQKGDIAEGYSVSREKKESFPLTVTSAQKNPTAFYLCASSRRQGSTGANVLTFGAGSRLTVL.